What follows are 18 T cell receptor beta chains derived from one specimen sequenced in a study of regulatory T cells in long-lasting Graves disease. Time point meaning: newly diagnosed GD, antithyroid drugs for less than 3 months. TCR sequences were obtained from RNA taken from PBMCs. Arm-PCR with iRepertoire HTBI primers amplified the CDR3 regions for these TCR beta libraries. A single record per CDR3 protein comes from TCRdb applying MiXCR to the multiplex PCR reads. The repertoire holds 400,000 to 500,000 distinct CDR3 sequences, 12% to 15% seen once, with about 15% in the top ten. These same data were also listed under a study on T cells in Graves' hyperthyroidism and ophthalmopathy.

Source: peripheral blood mononuclear cells (PBMCs), taken at new diagnosis, from a patient treated with antithyroid drugs. Receptor source: a woman aged 50 to 65 with Graves disease.

This chain links TRBV29-1 with TRBJ2-2, with 14 bases matching TRBD2. The trim removed 5 bases at V and 5 bases at J, leaving 7 bases unmatched. This CDR3 has 16 amino acids. Germline lookup yields CDR1 SQVTM and CDR2 ANQGSEA. The chain's CDR3 is CSVPTSGRDGTGELFF. The CDR3 nucleotides read TGCAGCGTTCCGACTAGCGGGAGGGATGGGACCGGGGAGCTGTTTTTT.

About this clonotype: With a much larger clone just one base away, this may be a read error. The CDR3 protein is CASSYVAGGTGTQYF. The CDR3 DNA follows: TGTGCCAGCAGTTATGTAGCGGGAGGCACAGGTACGCAGTATTTT. The rearrangement joins TRBV6-5 to TRBJ2-3; TRBD2 aligns across 10 bases. CDR1 MNHEY and CDR2 SVGAGI come from the germline V gene. This CDR3 spans 15 amino acids.

This clonotype was observed at least ten times. The J gene is TRBJ2-7, the V gene TRBV28; D is perhaps TRBD1 or TRBD2 (6 bases each). Germline lookup yields CDR1 MDHEN and CDR2 SYDVKM. Trimming cost V 3 bases and J 1 base, with 22 bases left between them. The CDR3 extends over 18 amino acids. CDR3 coding DNA: TGTGCCAGCAGTTTCTACGGACTATCCTCGGACAGTTCCTACGAGCAGTACTTC. The encoded protein is CASSFYGLSSDSSYEQYF.

In this sample, this clonotype turned up many times. This chain uses TRBV28 with TRBJ2-5, with TRBD2 matching over 9 bases. J was trimmed by 5 bases and V by 3 bases; bases with no gene match: 7. CDR1 and CDR2 from the germline V gene are MDHEN and SYDVKM. The CDR3 runs 15 residues. The CDR3 nucleotides read TGTGCCAGCAGTTTTGGGGCTAGCGGGATGGAGACCCAGTACTTC. It is translated as CASSFGASGMETQYF.

Concerning this clonotype itself: Possible read error: a much larger clone is one base away. This chain connects TRBV7-8 to TRBJ2-4; no clear D gene. The CDR3 has 11 amino acids. In germline, CDR1 is SGHVS, CDR2 FQNEAQ. With 7 bases removed from V and 3 bases from J, the gap between germline ends came to 4 bases. This CDR3 reads CASNIKNIQYF. The DNA of the CDR3 is TGTGCCAGCAACATCAAAAACATTCAGTACTTC.

V gene TRBV9 combines with J gene TRBJ2-3; possible D gene TRBD2, 5 bases. Germline V gives CDR1 SGDLS, CDR2 YYNGEE. The CDR3 totals 16 residues. Deletions cut 2 bases from V and 2 bases from J, with 15 bases between. The CDR3 DNA follows: TGTGCCAGCAGCGTGGCGGACTCTTACAACACAGATACGCAGTATTTT. This encodes CASSVADSYNTDTQYF.

This clonotype was seen many times. The CDR3 nucleotides are TGCGCCAGCAGCAGAAAGGAGGCCCTGAACACCGGGGAGCTGTTTTTT. This encodes CASSRKEALNTGELFF. This chain connects TRBV5-1 to TRBJ2-2; D is perhaps TRBD2 (5 bases). The CDR3 consists of 16 residues. Trimming cost V 4 bases and J 1 base, with 14 bases left between them. Looked up from germline, CDR1 is SGHRS and CDR2 is YFSETQ. The full variable domain, completed using reference TRBV5-1 and TRBJ2-2, is KAGVTQTPRYLIKTRGQQVTLSCSPISGHRSVSWYQQTPGQGLQFLFEYFSETQRNKGNFPGRFSGRQFSNSRSEMNVSTLELGDSALYLCASSRKEALNTGELFFGEGSRLTVL.

This clonotype was observed many times. The DNA of the CDR3 is TGTGCCAGCAGTCCGGGACAGGGTAGAGGCACAGATACGCAGTATTTT. As protein: CASSPGQGRGTDTQYF. The J gene is TRBJ2-3, the V gene TRBV28, with 9 bases that match TRBD1. The germline V gene encodes CDR1 MDHEN and CDR2 SYDVKM. This CDR3 is 16 amino acids long. With 5 bases clipped from V and 1 base from J, the junction kept 7 bases outside the gene matches. Full variable domain (remainder filled in from reference TRBV28 and TRBJ2-3): DVKVTQSSRYLVKRTGEKVFLECVQDMDHENMFWYRQDPGLGLRLIYFSYDVKMKEKGDIPEGYSVSREKKERFSLILESASTNQTSMYLCASSPGQGRGTDTQYFGPGTRLTVL.

The chain employs TRBV10-3 and TRBJ2-3; TRBD2 matches at 10 bases. The V segment lost 7 bases and the J segment 4 bases; nucleotides outside the gene matches: 5. The CDR3 consists of 14 residues. Germline assignment: CDR1 ENHRY and CDR2 SYGVKD. CDR3 sequence reads: CAITSGTSADTQYF. CDR3 bases: TGTGCCATCACATCCGGGACTAGCGCAGATACGCAGTATTTT.

This clonotype was seen at least ten times. The CDR3 spells CSANGGTYGYTF. CDR3 DNA sequence: TGCAGTGCAAACGGCGGTACCTATGGCTACACCTTC. The chain links TRBV20-1 to TRBJ1-2; D unresolved. Germline CDR1 DFQATT, CDR2 SNEGSKA (reference sequence). Trimming stripped 6 bases from V and 4 bases from J, with 12 bases between. This CDR3 region has 12 residues.

In this sample, this clonotype turned up a few times. A much more abundant neighbour one base away suggests this may be a read error. The V call is TRBV7-9, the J call TRBJ2-3; unclear D gene. CDR3 length equals 15 residues. CDR1 is SEHNR, CDR2 FQNEAQ, per germline (reference sequence). CDR3 DNA: TGTGTCAGCAGCGTCATGGCCCTGCCGACAGATACGCAGTATTTT. It is translated as CVSSVMALPTDTQYF.

The rearrangement uses TRBV20-1 and TRBJ2-7, with unresolved D. Trimming took 3 bases from V and 2 from J, leaving 14 bases between them. This CDR3 region has 14 residues. The V gene's germline CDR1 is DFQATT and CDR2 SNEGSKA (reference sequence). The CDR3 spells CSASRQAEPYEQYF. CDR3 DNA: TGCAGTGCTAGCAGGCAGGCTGAACCCTACGAGCAGTACTTC.

This sequence joins TRBV6-2 or TRBV6-3 and TRBJ2-1; possibly TRBD1 or TRBD2 for D (5 bases each). Trimming stripped 8 bases from V and 4 bases from J, with 12 bases between. CDR3 size: 13 residues. The germline CDR1 and CDR2 sequences are MNHEY and SVGEGT. The CDR3 here is CASAWDGYNEQFF. The CDR3 region has the DNA TGTGCCAGCGCCTGGGACGGTTACAATGAGCAGTTCTTC.

A few counts support this clonotype. The rearrangement joins TRBV7-3 to TRBJ2-1; D gene ambiguous. This CDR3 is 15 amino acids long. V was trimmed by 5 bases and J by 0 bases, leaving 11 bases between them. Germline CDR1 reads SGHTA; CDR2 reads FQGTGA. This CDR3 reads CASSPELSSYNEQFF. The CDR3 DNA reads as TGTGCCAGCAGCCCAGAGCTAAGCTCCTACAATGAGCAGTTCTTC.

The table lists this clonotype with many counts. This chain connects TRBV27 to TRBJ2-5, with 11 bases identical to TRBD2. CDR1 MNHEY and CDR2 SMNVEV come from the germline V gene (reference sequence). With V trimmed by 3 bases and J by 3 bases, 12 bases remained unmatched. This CDR3 is built from 18 residues. The CDR3 region has the DNA TGTGCCAGCAGTTTTGGGACTAGCGGATACTACTCTAAAGAGACCCAGTACTTC. It encodes CASSFGTSGYYSKETQYF.

This clonotype was seen once. The V gene is TRBV3-1, the J gene TRBJ2-7; 9 bases line up with TRBD2. This CDR3 comprises 17 residues. V was pared by 0 bases and J by 4 bases, with 10 bases of the junction left unmatched. Per the germline V gene, CDR1 is LGHDT and CDR2 is YNNKEL (reference sequence). CDR3 amino acids: CASSQETSGRFVYEQYF. CDR3 sequence (DNA): TGTGCCAGCAGCCAAGAGACGAGCGGGAGGTTTGTGTACGAGCAGTACTTC.

This clonotype was observed a handful of times. The rearrangement links TRBV7-6 to TRBJ2-7; 12 bases are shared with TRBD2. The CDR3 loop spans 16 amino acids. Losses at the gene ends were 1 base for V and 2 bases for J; bases not matched to a gene: 3. CDR1 is SGHVS and CDR2 is FNYEAQ in the germline V gene. The CDR3 DNA is TGTGCCAGCAGCTTAGGACTAGCGGGAGTCCCCTACGAGCAGTACTTC. Translating it yields CASSLGLAGVPYEQYF.

This clonotype has a count of ten or more. This rearrangement joins TRBV3-1 to TRBJ2-7; 7 nucleotides align to TRBD1. Germline-derived CDR1 and CDR2 are LGHDT and YNNKEL (reference sequence). The CDR3 runs 13 residues. Trimming at V came to 1 base and at J to 6 bases, leaving 3 bases not matched to a gene. The CDR3 reads CASSQGRQGEQYF. In nucleotides, the CDR3 is TGTGCCAGCAGCCAAGGGCGACAGGGCGAGCAGTACTTC.